This TCR beta chain appears in the sequencing data of a study of Ad26.COV2.S vaccination and SARS-CoV-2 variants. The CDR3 totals 15 residues. V lost 0 bases and J 0 bases, leaving 10 bases between the germline ends. CDR1 is SGHRS, CDR2 YFSETQ, per germline. Some clones are missing from TCRdb's copy, which holds only in-frame ones; the method was immunoSEQ multiplex PCR. The sample contains 300,000 to 400,000 clones, 65% to 90% of which appear only once. Indicated treatment: 15 to 20 received Ad26.COV2.S at low or high dose, single or two shots; about 5 received placebo; per-sample allocation not given. Day 63 after the first injection of vaccine or placebo was the sampling time.

The source of this sequence is a person between 18 and 65 years old who received the Ad26.COV2.S COVID-19 vaccine or a placebo. The sequencing used peripheral blood, collected in a trial of Ad26.COV2.S vaccine versus placebo. V usage is TRBV5-1 and J usage is TRBJ2-7; D unresolved. The CDR3 sequence is CASSLDLGRSYEQYF. CDR3 nucleotides: TGCGCCAGCAGCTTGGATTTGGGTCGCTCCTACGAGCAGTACTTC.